Sequencing of this T cell receptor (beta chain) was carried out in a study of cytomegalovirus exposure and HLA in healthy donors. Study summary: A subsequent analysis stated that the 120 or so validation repertoires were run on the same platform as the roughly 670 first-cohort repertoires.

Study-level findings and limits: Using the classifier, cytomegalovirus status was reportedly diagnosed with high specificity and sensitivity. The authors enumerated 150 to 200 TCR beta chains as linked to cytomegalovirus. The tendency of first-cohort TCR clusters to co-occur in the approximately 120 validation repertoires was identified by a subsequent analysis.

TCRdb keeps only in-frame clones here, not all; method: immunoSEQ multiplex PCR. This table has 130,000 or so clones, more than 80% appearing once. The germline V and J ends were trimmed by 3 bases and 4 bases, with 13 bases remaining between them. The CDR3 consists of 15 residues. Germline V gene sequence: CDR1 SNHLY, CDR2 FYNNEI. For this clone: No antigen is known for it.

Material: PBMCs. This receptor was obtained from a woman aged 30 to 39 in good health and CMV-seropositive. The V gene is TRBV2, the J gene TRBJ1-3; D is unresolved. The CDR3 DNA reads as TGTGCCAGCAGTGATAGCGGGGTCGACGGAAACACCATATATTTT. Translating it yields CASSDSGVDGNTIYF.